Below, 2 T cell receptor beta chains from the same sample are listed, as sequenced in a study of T cell changes during pregnancy in multiple sclerosis. Assay used: immunoSEQ multiplex PCR; TCRdb lists only in-frame clones, some missing. The top ten clones hold over 2% of a sample with under 80,000 clones, around 92% of them seen once. Specimen: peripheral blood, collected before pregnancy. These receptors were obtained from a female donor with multiple sclerosis, enrolled in a pregnancy study.

The chain recombines TRBV25-1 with TRBJ2-1; maybe TRBD1 (6 bases). The V and J ends lost 3 bases and 8 bases respectively, with 14 bases between them. In germline, CDR1 is MGHDK, CDR2 SYGVNS. The length of the CDR3 is 14 residues. CDR3 region: CASSDWKGGDEQFF. The CDR3 DNA is TGTGCCAGCAGTGATTGGAAAGGGGGTGATGAGCAGTTCTTC. Drawing the rest from reference TRBV25-1 and TRBJ2-1, the complete variable domain is EADIYQTPRYLVIGTGKKITLECSQTMGHDKMYWYQQDPGMELHLIHYSYGVNSTEKGDLSSESTVSRIRTEHFPLTLESARPSHTSQYLCASSDWKGGDEQFFGPGTRLTVL.

V and J are TRBV4-1 and TRBJ1-2, with a weak D call TRBD1 (5 bases). Germline CDR1 MGHRA, CDR2 YSYEKL. The CDR3 length is 14 residues. V lost 0 bases to trimming and J lost 4 bases, with 9 bases between them. In DNA form, the CDR3 reads TGCGCCAGCAGCCAAGAAGGGGCAGTCTATGGCTACACCTTC. It translates to CASSQEGAVYGYTF.